The 11 T cell receptor beta chains below all came from one sample that was sequenced in a study of regulatory T cells in long-lasting Graves disease. Time point indicated: newly diagnosed GD, antithyroid drugs for less than 3 months. From RNA extracted from PBMCs, the TCR library was made. Arm-PCR of CDR3 regions with iRepertoire HTBI primers generated TCR beta libraries. Each CDR3 protein is one row after TCRdb ran MiXCR on the multiplex PCR reads. The table has 350,000 to 500,000 distinct CDR3 sequences, about 17% seen once. The sample was also reused in another study, on T cells in Graves' hyperthyroidism and ophthalmopathy.

This specimen was peripheral blood mononuclear cells (PBMCs), taken at new diagnosis, from a patient treated with antithyroid drugs. The receptors originated from a woman in her twenties or thirties with Graves disease.

The table lists this clonotype with many counts. This CDR3 is CASSLSGRGGNQPQHF. CDR3 DNA: TGTGCCAGCAGTTTATCGGGCCGGGGAGGCAATCAGCCCCAGCATTTT. V is TRBV28 and J is TRBJ1-5; unclear D gene. This CDR3 has 16 amino acids. The germline CDR1 and CDR2 sequences are MDHEN and SYDVKM. V lost 1 base to trimming and J lost 2 bases, with 12 bases between them. The variable domain in full, with the rest retrieved from reference TRBV28 and TRBJ1-5, is DVKVTQSSRYLVKRTGEKVFLECVQDMDHENMFWYRQDPGLGLRLIYFSYDVKMKEKGDIPEGYSVSREKKERFSLILESASTNQTSMYLCASSLSGRGGNQPQHFGDGTRLSIL.

In its sample, this clonotype was seen many times. This chain links TRBV18 with TRBJ2-5, with 14 bases identical to TRBD2. Germline values: CDR1 KGHSH, CDR2 LQKENI. J lost 5 bases, V lost 3 bases, and 8 bases had no gene match. This CDR3 has 17 residues. CDR3 DNA sequence: TGTGCCAGCTCACCGACTAGCGGGAGGGATTCCTCTGAGACCCAGTACTTC. It specifies CASSPTSGRDSSETQYF.

V is TRBV4-2 and J is TRBJ2-4; 8 bases match TRBD1. Trimming at V came to 5 bases and at J to 0 bases, leaving 6 bases not matched to a gene. CDR1 LGHNA and CDR2 YNFKEQ come from the germline V gene. The CDR3 length is 16 residues. The CDR3 region has the DNA TGTGCCAGCAGCTCGTTACAGGGGGGAGCCAAAAACATTCAGTACTTC. Translating gives CASSSLQGGAKNIQYF.

V gene TRBV27 combines with J gene TRBJ2-3, with 9 bases that match TRBD1. The V gene end was trimmed by 8 bases and the J gene end by 0 bases; junction bases not matched to a gene: 3. The CDR3 is 14 residues long. The V gene's germline CDR1 is MNHEY and CDR2 SMNVEV (reference sequence). The CDR3 is CASRTGDSTDTQYF. CDR3 DNA: TGTGCCAGCCGGACAGGGGACAGCACAGATACGCAGTATTTT.

The rearrangement uses TRBV29-1 and TRBJ1-1; perhaps TRBD1 as D (5 bases). The germline V gene has CDR1 SQVTM and CDR2 ANQGSEA. Trimming left V 5 bases short and J 5 bases short, with 15 bases between. The CDR3 is 13 residues long. The CDR3, as DNA: TGCAGCGTTTGGGAGGGGCGCTCGACTGAAGCTTTCTTT. Its translation: CSVWEGRSTEAFF.

This clonotype was picked up many times. J is TRBJ2-1 and V is TRBV29-1; 7 bases match TRBD1. This CDR3 has 12 amino acids. Trimming took 4 bases from V and 6 from J; bases not matched to a gene: 3. Germline loops: CDR1 SQVTM, CDR2 ANQGSEA. The CDR3: CSVGQGANEQFF. The DNA for the CDR3 is TGCAGCGTTGGACAGGGTGCCAATGAGCAGTTCTTC.

This clonotype was counted ten times or more. The chain links TRBV6-5 to TRBJ1-1, with a tentative D call TRBD1 (5 bases). CDR1 and CDR2 from the germline V gene are MNHEY and SVGAGI. The CDR3 loop spans 16 amino acids. Trimming shortened V by 2 bases and J by 4 bases, and 17 bases separated the two germline ends. The CDR3: CASSYGGADLGTEAFF. CDR3 in DNA: TGTGCCAGCAGTTACGGGGGTGCAGATTTGGGCACTGAAGCTTTCTTT.

V gene TRBV19 combines with J gene TRBJ2-2; TRBD2 matches at 9 bases. CDR1 is LNHDA and CDR2 is SQIVND in the germline V gene (reference sequence). This CDR3 is built from 15 residues. The J segment lost 1 base and the V segment lost 10 bases, leaving 7 bases of the junction unmatched. CDR3 DNA sequence: TGTGCCACCCACGCGGGAGGGCGGAACACCGGGGAGCTGTTTTTT. Protein product: CATHAGGRNTGELFF.

This clonotype was counted at least ten times. This chain links TRBV27 with TRBJ2-7, with TRBD2 as a possible D gene (6 bases). The CDR3 has 16 amino acids. The germline V gene has CDR1 MNHEY and CDR2 SMNVEV (reference sequence). V was pared by 5 bases and J by 2 bases, with 19 bases between. The CDR3: CASSPDSRGVTYEQYF. CDR3 DNA sequence: TGTGCCAGCAGTCCCGACTCCCGCGGGGTAACCTACGAGCAGTACTTC.

This clonotype was detected many times. The V call is TRBV5-1, the J call TRBJ1-1, with D unclear. Germline V gene lookup returns CDR1 SGHRS and CDR2 YFSETQ. Trimming left V 2 bases short and J 10 bases short, with 15 bases between. The CDR3 extends over 13 amino acids. The CDR3 loop is CASSFDVPSGAFF. For the CDR3, the DNA is TGCGCCAGCAGCTTTGACGTTCCTTCGGGAGCTTTCTTT.

This clonotype appeared many times. The V and J genes are TRBV12-3 or TRBV12-4 and TRBJ2-7; maybe TRBD2 (5 bases). The CDR3 is 17 residues long. Trimming pared 0 bases from V and 3 bases from J, leaving 18 bases between. The CDR3 nucleotides read TGTGCCAGCAGTTTAGCGGCGGCAGCGGCAAGGTACTACGAGCAGTACTTC. Its protein is CASSLAAAAARYYEQYF.